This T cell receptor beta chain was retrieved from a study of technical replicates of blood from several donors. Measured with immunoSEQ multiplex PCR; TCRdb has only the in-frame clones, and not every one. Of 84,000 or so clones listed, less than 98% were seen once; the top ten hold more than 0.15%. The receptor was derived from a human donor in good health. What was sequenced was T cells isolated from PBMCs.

The DNA for the CDR3 is TGTGCCAGCAGCTGGGGAGAGGGGGCGCGCACTGAAGCTTTCTTT. Amino acid sequence: CASSWGEGARTEAFF. The gene calls are TRBV13 and TRBJ1-1, with TRBD1 matching over 7 bases. Looked up from germline, CDR1 is PRHDT and CDR2 is FYEKMQ (reference sequence). J gave up 4 bases and V 4 bases, and 9 bases lay outside the gene matches. The CDR3 loop spans 15 amino acids.